A selection of T cell receptor beta chains follows, all from one sample in a study of T cell responses to AZD1222 COVID-19 vaccine. The assay was immunoSEQ multiplex PCR, and TCRdb's table has in-frame clones only and misses some. The sample lists about 120,000 clones; roughly 88% were seen once. Here the sequenced sample was peripheral blood, taken on day 0 of AZD1222 vaccination. Source of these receptors: an adult in good health. CDR3s include the opening cysteine and the closing phenylalanine or tryptophan. A D gene is named only where the DNA matches it firmly. Part of the rows lack a size; the others show once, few, many or a class for expanded clones.

clone_size: .
v_call: TRBV10-3
j_call: TRBJ1-4
d_call: TRBD1
cdr3_aa: CAISEGRGREKLFF
cdr3_nt: TGTGCCATCAGTGAGGGCAGGGGGCGTGAAAAACTGTTTTTT

clone_size: .
v_call: TRBV18
j_call: TRBJ1-2
d_call: .
cdr3_aa: CASSPLDPTATYGYTF
cdr3_nt: TGTGCCAGCTCACCCCTGGACCCGACAGCTACATATGGCTACACCTTC

clone_size: .
v_call: TRBV6-5
j_call: TRBJ2-2
d_call: .
cdr3_aa: CASSYLTGTGELFF
cdr3_nt: TGTGCCAGCAGTTACCTCACAGGGACCGGGGAGCTGTTTTTT

clone_size: .
v_call: TRBV6-5
j_call: TRBJ2-7
d_call: .
cdr3_aa: CASSYEAASSYEQYF
cdr3_nt: TGTGCCAGCAGTTATGAGGCAGCAAGCTCCTACGAGCAGTACTTC

clone_size: .
v_call: TRBV19
j_call: TRBJ1-3
d_call: .
cdr3_aa: CASSMMPGTGNTIYF
cdr3_nt: TGTGCCAGTAGTATGATGCCAGGGACTGGAAACACCATATATTTT

clone_size: .
v_call: TRBV6-5
j_call: TRBJ1-6
d_call: TRBD1
cdr3_aa: CATGTGSSYNSPLHF
cdr3_nt: TGTGCCACAGGGACAGGGAGCTCCTATAATTCACCCCTCCACTTT

clone_size: .
v_call: TRBV7-2
j_call: TRBJ2-5
d_call: .
cdr3_aa: CASSLVSGQETQYF
cdr3_nt: TGTGCCAGCAGCTTGGTGAGCGGGCAAGAGACCCAGTACTTC

clone_size: few
v_call: TRBV6-5
j_call: TRBJ1-5
d_call: .
cdr3_aa: CASSKGLNGNQPQHF
cdr3_nt: TGTGCCAGCAGCAAGGGCCTAAACGGCAATCAGCCCCAGCATTTT

clone_size: once
v_call: TRBV7-3
j_call: TRBJ2-2
d_call: TRBD2
cdr3_aa: CASSPRTSGYGELFF
cdr3_nt: TGTGCCAGCAGCCCCCGGACTAGCGGATACGGGGAGCTGTTTTTT

clone_size: .
v_call: TRBV6-5
j_call: TRBJ1-1
d_call: .
cdr3_aa: CASSYSGGMYTEAFF
cdr3_nt: TGTGCCAGCAGTTACTCTGGGGGTATGTACACTGAAGCTTTCTTT

clone_size: many
v_call: TRBV18
j_call: TRBJ1-6
d_call: .
cdr3_aa: CASSPQDRSSYNSPLHF
cdr3_nt: TGTGCCAGCTCACCCCAAGACAGGAGCTCCTATAATTCACCCCTCCACTTT

clone_size: once
v_call: TRBV5-6
j_call: TRBJ2-7
d_call: .
cdr3_aa: CASRGISYEQYF
cdr3_nt: TGTGCCAGCAGGGGGATCTCCTACGAGCAGTACTTC

clone_size: .
v_call: TRBV4-1
j_call: TRBJ1-6
d_call: .
cdr3_aa: CASSQELNGYSPLHF
cdr3_nt: TGCGCCAGCAGCCAAGAACTCAATGGTTATTCACCCCTCCACTTT

clone_size: .
v_call: TRBV3-1/TRBV3-2
j_call: TRBJ2-7
d_call: .
cdr3_aa: CASSQEREYVPEQYF
cdr3_nt: TGTGCCAGCAGCCAGGAAAGGGAGTATGTGCCCGAGCAGTACTTC

clone_size: once
v_call: TRBV4-1
j_call: TRBJ2-3
d_call: .
cdr3_aa: CASSHADRGTDTQYF
cdr3_nt: TGCGCCAGCAGCCACGCTGACAGAGGGACAGATACGCAGTATTTT

clone_size: .
v_call: TRBV11-1
j_call: TRBJ1-6
d_call: .
cdr3_aa: CASSLADITNSPLHF
cdr3_nt: TGTGCCAGCAGCTTAGCAGATATCACTAATTCACCCCTCCACTTT

clone_size: .
v_call: TRBV7-2
j_call: TRBJ1-4
d_call: TRBD1
cdr3_aa: CASSRNRGPNEKLFF
cdr3_nt: TGTGCCAGCAGTAGAAACAGGGGACCTAATGAAAAACTGTTTTTT

clone_size: once
v_call: TRBV5-6
j_call: TRBJ2-7
d_call: TRBD1
cdr3_aa: CASSLVAGTGGMGEQYF
cdr3_nt: TGTGCCAGCAGCTTGGTAGCCGGGACAGGGGGGATGGGCGAGCAGTACTTC

clone_size: .
v_call: TRBV5-1
j_call: TRBJ1-4
d_call: .
cdr3_aa: CASSWGAVNEKLFF
cdr3_nt: TGCGCCAGCAGCTGGGGGGCAGTTAATGAAAAACTGTTTTTT

clone_size: once
v_call: TRBV4-2
j_call: TRBJ1-4
d_call: .
cdr3_aa: CASSQTVVGTNEKLFF
cdr3_nt: TGTGCCAGCAGCCAAACGGTGGTCGGCACTAATGAAAAACTGTTTTTT

clone_size: .
v_call: TRBV6-2/TRBV6-3
j_call: TRBJ1-3
d_call: .
cdr3_aa: CASSYRQVEGNTIYF
cdr3_nt: TGTGCCAGCAGTTATCGGCAGGTGGAAGGAAACACCATATATTTT

clone_size: .
v_call: TRBV2
j_call: TRBJ1-6
d_call: .
cdr3_aa: CASMWSGSIYNSPLHF
cdr3_nt: TGTGCCAGCATGTGGTCAGGGTCTATATATAATTCACCCCTCCACTTT

clone_size: .
v_call: TRBV12-5
j_call: TRBJ2-1
d_call: TRBD2
cdr3_aa: CASGLGATGTSGNEQFF
cdr3_nt: TGTGCTAGTGGTTTGGGCGCCACCGGGACTAGCGGCAATGAGCAGTTCTTC

clone_size: .
v_call: TRBV15
j_call: TRBJ2-7
d_call: .
cdr3_aa: CATSREGTGQGYEQYF
cdr3_nt: TGTGCCACCAGCAGAGAGGGAACAGGGCAAGGCTACGAGCAGTACTTC

clone_size: .
v_call: TRBV6-5
j_call: TRBJ1-1
d_call: .
cdr3_aa: CASKVNTEAFF
cdr3_nt: TGTGCCAGCAAAGTGAACACTGAAGCTTTCTTT

clone_size: .
v_call: TRBV3-1/TRBV3-2
j_call: TRBJ1-4
d_call: .
cdr3_aa: CASSQVGNEKLFF
cdr3_nt: TGTGCCAGCAGCCAAGTTGGTAATGAAAAACTGTTTTTT

clone_size: .
v_call: TRBV9
j_call: TRBJ1-2
d_call: .
cdr3_aa: CASSVAFGGGPSYGYTF
cdr3_nt: TGTGCCAGCAGCGTAGCTTTCGGGGGAGGGCCGTCCTATGGCTACACCTTC

clone_size: .
v_call: TRBV19
j_call: TRBJ1-1
d_call: TRBD1
cdr3_aa: CASSTSRGQGAAFF
cdr3_nt: TGTGCCAGTAGTACCTCCCGGGGACAGGGCGCTGCTTTCTTT

clone_size: .
v_call: TRBV3-1/TRBV3-2
j_call: TRBJ2-2
d_call: .
cdr3_aa: CASSQAGTFTGELFF
cdr3_nt: TGTGCCAGCAGCCAAGCCGGGACGTTTACCGGGGAGCTGTTTTTT

clone_size: .
v_call: TRBV5-1
j_call: TRBJ1-6
d_call: .
cdr3_aa: CASSSQPQGGLNNSPLHF
cdr3_nt: TGCGCCAGCAGCTCGCAACCCCAGGGAGGGTTGAATAATTCACCCCTCCACTTT

clone_size: .
v_call: TRBV5-6
j_call: TRBJ2-3
d_call: .
cdr3_aa: CASSLTGTQYF
cdr3_nt: TGTGCCAGCAGCTTGACGGGGACGCAGTATTTT

clone_size: .
v_call: TRBV27
j_call: TRBJ2-7
d_call: .
cdr3_aa: CASSFSGGGGPAFEQYF
cdr3_nt: TGTGCCAGCAGTTTCTCAGGAGGCGGGGGCCCAGCGTTCGAGCAGTACTTC

clone_size: .
v_call: TRBV2
j_call: TRBJ1-3
d_call: .
cdr3_aa: CASNPAYSGNTIYF
cdr3_nt: TGTGCCAGCAACCCAGCCTACTCTGGAAACACCATATATTTT

clone_size: .
v_call: TRBV19
j_call: TRBJ1-5
d_call: .
cdr3_aa: CASTGGGVDPRNQPQHF
cdr3_nt: TGTGCCAGTACGGGTGGGGGAGTTGATCCTCGCAATCAGCCCCAGCATTTT

clone_size: .
v_call: TRBV7-8
j_call: TRBJ1-5
d_call: .
cdr3_aa: CASRIDAGAHQPQHF
cdr3_nt: TGTGCCAGCAGAATAGACGCCGGGGCCCATCAGCCCCAGCATTTT

clone_size: .
v_call: TRBV5-4
j_call: TRBJ2-3
d_call: .
cdr3_aa: CASSLDSGITDTQYF
cdr3_nt: TGTGCCAGCAGCTTGGATTCGGGGATTACAGATACGCAGTATTTT

clone_size: once
v_call: TRBV11-2
j_call: TRBJ2-3
d_call: TRBD2
cdr3_aa: CASSWGSGGAGDTQYF
cdr3_nt: TGTGCCAGCAGCTGGGGTAGCGGGGGGGCTGGAGATACGCAGTATTTT

clone_size: .
v_call: TRBV18
j_call: TRBJ2-1
d_call: TRBD1
cdr3_aa: CASSPLIPRQGGWNEQFF
cdr3_nt: TGTGCCAGCTCACCACTAATTCCTAGACAGGGGGGCTGGAATGAGCAGTTCTTC

clone_size: .
v_call: TRBV19
j_call: TRBJ1-2
d_call: .
cdr3_aa: CASSPYDRLVNGYTF
cdr3_nt: TGTGCCAGTAGTCCATATGACAGGTTGGTCAATGGCTACACCTTC

clone_size: .
v_call: TRBV6-2/TRBV6-3
j_call: TRBJ1-1
d_call: .
cdr3_aa: CASSYEVRGNTEAFF
cdr3_nt: TGTGCCAGCAGTTACGAGGTCAGGGGGAACACTGAAGCTTTCTTT

clone_size: .
v_call: TRBV7-9
j_call: TRBJ2-1
d_call: .
cdr3_aa: CASSLGDPGYNEQFF
cdr3_nt: TGTGCCAGCAGCTTAGGGGACCCAGGTTACAATGAGCAGTTCTTC

clone_size: .
v_call: TRBV5-5
j_call: TRBJ1-3
d_call: .
cdr3_aa: CASSLAGKGNTIYF
cdr3_nt: TGTGCCAGCAGCTTGGCAGGGAAAGGGAACACCATATATTTT

clone_size: .
v_call: TRBV11-1
j_call: TRBJ1-1
d_call: .
cdr3_aa: CASSSRLGTEAFF
cdr3_nt: TGTGCCAGCAGCTCTAGACTGGGCACTGAAGCTTTCTTT

clone_size: .
v_call: TRBV3-1/TRBV3-2
j_call: TRBJ1-6
d_call: TRBD1
cdr3_aa: CASSQDLGRGLGNSPLHF
cdr3_nt: TGTGCCAGCAGCCAAGATTTGGGCAGGGGGCTAGGTAATTCACCCCTCCACTTT

clone_size: .
v_call: TRBV6-5
j_call: TRBJ1-2
d_call: TRBD1
cdr3_aa: CASSYSAGGNYGYTF
cdr3_nt: TGTGCCAGCAGTTACTCTGCAGGGGGCAACTATGGCTACACCTTC

clone_size: .
v_call: TRBV6-6
j_call: TRBJ1-4
d_call: TRBD1
cdr3_aa: CASSYGTGEKLFF
cdr3_nt: TGTGCCAGCAGTTACGGGACAGGTGAAAAACTGTTTTTT

clone_size: .
v_call: TRBV12-3/TRBV12-4
j_call: TRBJ2-5
d_call: .
cdr3_aa: CASSNLGQETQYF
cdr3_nt: TGTGCCAGCAGTAACCTCGGGCAAGAGACCCAGTACTTC

clone_size: few
v_call: TRBV24-1
j_call: TRBJ1-2
d_call: TRBD1
cdr3_aa: CATSEGQGGGYTF
cdr3_nt: TGTGCCACCAGTGAGGGACAGGGTGGCGGCTACACCTTC

clone_size: .
v_call: TRBV29-1
j_call: TRBJ1-5
d_call: .
cdr3_aa: CSVQLGEQPQHF
cdr3_nt: TGCAGCGTTCAATTGGGGGAACAGCCCCAGCATTTT

clone_size: .
v_call: TRBV6-2/TRBV6-3
j_call: TRBJ2-3
d_call: TRBD1
cdr3_aa: CASSVGPGQGQDTQYF
cdr3_nt: TGTGCCAGCAGCGTAGGGCCGGGACAGGGTCAAGATACGCAGTATTTT

clone_size: .
v_call: TRBV6-2/TRBV6-3
j_call: TRBJ1-1
d_call: .
cdr3_aa: CASSSGTVAMNTEAFF
cdr3_nt: TGTGCCAGCAGCTCCGGGACGGTGGCTATGAACACTGAAGCTTTCTTT

clone_size: once
v_call: TRBV3-1/TRBV3-2
j_call: TRBJ1-2
d_call: .
cdr3_aa: CASSQGENYGYTF
cdr3_nt: TGTGCCAGCAGCCAGGGGGAGAACTATGGCTACACCTTC

clone_size: .
v_call: TRBV27
j_call: TRBJ2-7
d_call: TRBD1
cdr3_aa: CASSLLGTGRYEQYF
cdr3_nt: TGTGCCAGCAGTTTATTAGGGACAGGCCGCTACGAGCAGTACTTC

clone_size: .
v_call: TRBV6-1
j_call: TRBJ1-2
d_call: .
cdr3_aa: CASSEAQGGIGGYTF
cdr3_nt: TGTGCCAGCAGTGAAGCGCAGGGAGGAATCGGTGGCTACACCTTC